The 8 T cell receptor beta chains listed next were all sequenced from one sample in a study of early T cells in non-severe SARS-CoV-2 infection. TCRdb redid the calling of the 5' RACE reads with MiXCR, one entry per CDR3 protein. The top ten clones hold approximately 7.3% of a sample with 90,000 to 120,000 distinct CDR3 sequences, more than 9.5% of them seen once. Sequences were obtained from whole blood. The receptors here all came from an adult who was a healthcare worker with PCR-confirmed SARS-CoV-2 infection or an uninfected control (not recorded which).

The J gene is TRBJ2-2, the V gene TRBV2, with unresolved D. CDR1 and CDR2 from the germline V gene are SNHLY and FYNNEI. The CDR3 loop spans 14 amino acids. Trimming removed 0 bases from V and 5 bases from J, with 7 bases in between. This CDR3 is CASSEAGRTGELFF. The CDR3 DNA sequence: TGTGCCAGCAGTGAAGCCGGGCGTACCGGGGAGCTGTTTTTT.

This clonotype was seen a few times. This chain uses TRBV4-1 with TRBJ1-2; 9 bases agree with TRBD1. J was trimmed by 6 bases and V by 1 base; bases with no gene match: 9. From germline, CDR1 is MGHRA and CDR2 YSYEKL. CDR3 length equals 16 residues. The CDR3 reads CASSQVRGQGTHGYTF. DNA of the CDR3: TGCGCCAGCAGCCAAGTAAGGGGACAGGGTACCCATGGCTACACCTTC.

V is TRBV7-8 and J is TRBJ2-1, with 9 positions matching TRBD2. V gave up 3 bases and J gave up 5 bases; unmatched junction bases: 5. The CDR3 extends over 15 amino acids. CDR1 is SGHVS, CDR2 FQNEAQ, per germline. DNA for the CDR3: TGTGCCAGCAGCTTCCTTAGCGGGAGTAACAATGAGCAGTTCTTC. It codes for CASSFLSGSNNEQFF.

The chain employs TRBV29-1 and TRBJ2-3; D may match TRBD1 or TRBD2 (7 bases each). The V end lost 8 bases, the J end lost 3 bases, and 24 bases lay between the germline ends. This CDR3 comprises 16 residues. Germline assignment: CDR1 SQVTM and CDR2 ANQGSEA. The CDR3 bases are TGCAGCCACCAGGGGGGGCCCGGGAGTCGAACAGATACGCAGTATTTT. Protein sequence: CSHQGGPGSRTDTQYF.

There are a few counts of this clonotype. This rearrangement joins TRBV18 to TRBJ2-7; D remains unclear. The CDR3 is made up of 14 amino acids. Germline V gives CDR1 KGHSH, CDR2 LQKENI. Between the trimmed V and J ends, which lost 5 bases and 0 bases, there was a span of 11 bases. The CDR3 nucleotides are TGTGCCAGCTCAATGTCCGCACCCTCCTACGAGCAGTACTTC. Translation: CASSMSAPSYEQYF.

The chain combines TRBV5-6 with TRBJ1-5; D is unclear. CDR3 length: 15 amino acids. The V end lost 0 bases, the J end lost 2 bases, and 9 bases lay between the germline ends. Germline CDR1 and CDR2: SGHDT and YYEEEE. Here the CDR3 DNA reads TGTGCCAGCAGCTTGGGGGTAGGTGGCAATCAGCCCCAGCATTTT. Its protein is CASSLGVGGNQPQHF.

This clonotype was recorded at least ten times. This chain connects TRBV20-1 to TRBJ2-2; 12 bases align to TRBD2. There are 14 residues in the CDR3. V was clipped by 5 bases and J by 4 bases; unmatched bases: 2. The germline gives CDR1 DFQATT, CDR2 SNEGSKA (reference sequence). The chain's CDR3 is CSAATSGSTGELFF. In DNA form, the CDR3 reads TGCAGTGCTGCGACTAGCGGGAGCACCGGGGAGCTGTTTTTT.

The rearrangement links TRBV12-3 or TRBV12-4 to TRBJ2-3, with D possibly TRBD2 on 5 matching bases. V lost 3 bases to trimming and J lost 2 bases, with 9 bases between them. The CDR3 contains 14 residues. DNA for the CDR3: TGTGCCAGCAGTTTTCGGGGATTCACAGATACGCAGTATTTT. This sequence encodes CASSFRGFTDTQYF.